The clone carrying this T cell receptor (beta chain) appeared many times. The antigen is not known. A single record per CDR3 protein comes from TCRdb applying MiXCR to the 5' RACE reads. The repertoire holds 1.5 million or so distinct CDR3 sequences, with under 35% as singletons. CDR3 length equals 16 residues. CDR1 MGHRA and CDR2 YSYEKL come from the germline V gene. V trimming: 1 base; J trimming: 0 bases; junction bases outside the gene matches: 0. These data come from a study of identical twins. Whole-study results and caveats: Findings depended on cross-sectional statistics rather than tracking the same donors.

What was sequenced was cord blood. This sequence joins TRBV4-1 and TRBJ2-4; 10 bases fit TRBD2. This sequence was found in a newborn girl in good health. The CDR3 reads CASSQGLAGAKNIQYF. The DNA for the CDR3 is TGCGCCAGCAGCCAAGGACTAGCGGGAGCCAAAAACATTCAGTACTTC.